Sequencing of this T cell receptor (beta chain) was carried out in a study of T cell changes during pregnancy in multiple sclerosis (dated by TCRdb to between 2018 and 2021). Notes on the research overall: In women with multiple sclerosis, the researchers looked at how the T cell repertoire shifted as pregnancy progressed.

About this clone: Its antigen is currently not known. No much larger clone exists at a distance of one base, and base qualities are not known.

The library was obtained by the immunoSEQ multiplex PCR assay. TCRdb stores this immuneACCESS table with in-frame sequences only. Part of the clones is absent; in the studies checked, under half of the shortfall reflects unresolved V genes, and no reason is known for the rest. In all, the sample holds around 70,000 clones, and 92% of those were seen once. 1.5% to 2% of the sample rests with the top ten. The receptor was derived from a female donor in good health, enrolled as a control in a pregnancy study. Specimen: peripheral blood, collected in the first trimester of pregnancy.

In nucleotides, the sequence is TGTGCCAGCAGTGAAACTAGCGGGAGGAGGCAAGAGACCCAGTACTTC. This gives the protein CASSETSGRRQETQYF. This chain is built from TRBV6-1 and TRBJ2-5, with 12 middle bases fitting TRBD2. Unmatched junction bases come to 3, with V trimmed by 2 bases and J by 2 bases. The CDR3 spans 16 residues, from the cysteine through the phenylalanine. Only the CDR3 part of the read is kept: 48 bases, read in frame from the first base. The germline V gene yields MNHNS for CDR1 and SASEGT for CDR2.